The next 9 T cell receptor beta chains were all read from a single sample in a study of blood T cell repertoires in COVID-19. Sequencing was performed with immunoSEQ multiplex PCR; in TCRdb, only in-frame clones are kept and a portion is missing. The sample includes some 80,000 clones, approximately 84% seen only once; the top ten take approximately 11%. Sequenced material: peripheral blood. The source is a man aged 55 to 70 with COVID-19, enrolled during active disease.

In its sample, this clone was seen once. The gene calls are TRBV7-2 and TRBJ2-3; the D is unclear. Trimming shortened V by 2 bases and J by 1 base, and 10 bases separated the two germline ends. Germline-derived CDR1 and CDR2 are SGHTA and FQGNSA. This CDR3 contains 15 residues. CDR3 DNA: TGTGCCAGCAGCTTAACCGGGTACCGCACAGATACGCAGTATTTT. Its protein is CASSLTGYRTDTQYF.

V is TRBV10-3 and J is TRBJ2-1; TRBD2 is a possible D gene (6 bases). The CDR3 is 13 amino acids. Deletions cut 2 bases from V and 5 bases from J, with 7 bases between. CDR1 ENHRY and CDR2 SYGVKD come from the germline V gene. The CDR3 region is CAISEVADNEQFF. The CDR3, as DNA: TGTGCCATCAGTGAGGTAGCGGACAATGAGCAGTTCTTC.

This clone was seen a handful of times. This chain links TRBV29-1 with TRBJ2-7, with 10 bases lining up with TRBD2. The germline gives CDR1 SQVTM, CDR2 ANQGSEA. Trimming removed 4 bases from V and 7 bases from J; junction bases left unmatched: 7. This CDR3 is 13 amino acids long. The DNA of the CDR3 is TGCAGCGTTGGACAGCGGGAGGGCCAGGAGCAGTACTTC. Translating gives CSVGQREGQEQYF.

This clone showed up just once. The CDR3 here is CASSSLTDRVQQYF. The CDR3 nucleotides read TGTGCCAGCAGCTCGCTAACTGACAGGGTCCAGCAGTACTTC. The chain links TRBV5-6 to TRBJ2-7; 7 bases agree with TRBD1. J gave up 8 bases and V 3 bases, and 11 bases lay outside the gene matches. Germline V gene sequence: CDR1 SGHDT, CDR2 YYEEEE. The CDR3 is 14 amino acids.

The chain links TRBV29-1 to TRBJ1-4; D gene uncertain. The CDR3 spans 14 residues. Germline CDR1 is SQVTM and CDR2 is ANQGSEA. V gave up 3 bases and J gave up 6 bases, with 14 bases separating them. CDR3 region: CSVELVAGDEKLFF. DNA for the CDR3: TGCAGCGTTGAGTTGGTGGCCGGGGATGAAAAACTGTTTTTT.

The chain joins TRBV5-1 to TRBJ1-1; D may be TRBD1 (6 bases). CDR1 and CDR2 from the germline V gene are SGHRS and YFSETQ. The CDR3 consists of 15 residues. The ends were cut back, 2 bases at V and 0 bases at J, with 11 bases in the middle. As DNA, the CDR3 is TGCGCCAGCAGCTTAGGGGACACGGTGAACACTGAAGCTTTCTTT. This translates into CASSLGDTVNTEAFF.

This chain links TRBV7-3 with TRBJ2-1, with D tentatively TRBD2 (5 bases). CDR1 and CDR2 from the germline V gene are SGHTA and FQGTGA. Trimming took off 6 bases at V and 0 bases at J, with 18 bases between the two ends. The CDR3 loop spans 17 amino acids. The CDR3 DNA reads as TGTGCCAGCAGTTACTGGATGGACTCCAGCTCCTACAATGAGCAGTTCTTC. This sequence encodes CASSYWMDSSSYNEQFF.

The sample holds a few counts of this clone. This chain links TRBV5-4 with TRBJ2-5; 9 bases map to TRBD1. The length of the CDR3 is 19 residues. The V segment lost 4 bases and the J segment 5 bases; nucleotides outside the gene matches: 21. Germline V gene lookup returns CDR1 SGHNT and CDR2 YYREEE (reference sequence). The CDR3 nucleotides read TGTGCCAGCAGCACCCACAGGGGGCGTCTGCCCGTGTATGGGGAGACCCAGTACTTC. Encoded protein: CASSTHRGRLPVYGETQYF.

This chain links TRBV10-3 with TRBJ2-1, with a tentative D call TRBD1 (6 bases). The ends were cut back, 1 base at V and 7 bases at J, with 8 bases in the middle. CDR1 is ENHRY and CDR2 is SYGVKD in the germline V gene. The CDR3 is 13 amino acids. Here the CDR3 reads CAISELQGNEQFF. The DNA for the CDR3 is TGTGCCATCAGTGAGTTACAGGGTAATGAGCAGTTCTTC.